Each of the 19 T cell receptor beta chains below was sequenced from the same sample in a study of technical replicates of blood from a handful of donors. The method was immunoSEQ multiplex PCR; TCRdb's version includes in-frame clones alone and lacks a portion of them. The table lists over 90,000 clones, 95% of them singletons, with more than 0.2% in the top ten. Material for sequencing was T cells isolated from PBMCs. The receptors shown here come from a human donor in good health.

V and J are TRBV5-6 and TRBJ1-5, with D tentatively TRBD1 (6 bases). V lost 1 base, J lost 4 bases, and 9 bases lay in between. Germline V gene sequence: CDR1 SGHDT, CDR2 YYEEEE. The CDR3 loop spans 14 amino acids. The CDR3 spells CASSLSQGNQPQHF. The CDR3 DNA is TGTGCCAGCAGCTTGTCCCAGGGGAATCAGCCCCAGCATTTT.

CDR3 DNA sequence: TGTGCCGCCCTAGCGGTAATCGCAGATACGCAGTATTTT. The encoded protein is CAALAVIADTQYF. The chain employs TRBV2 and TRBJ2-3, with 7 nucleotides matching TRBD2. The CDR3 consists of 13 residues. Germline V gene lookup returns CDR1 SNHLY and CDR2 FYNNEI. Trimming removed 11 bases from V and 4 bases from J; junction bases left unmatched: 9. The full variable domain, its missing parts supplied by reference TRBV2 and TRBJ2-3, is EPEVTQTPSHQVTQMGQEVILRCVPISNHLYFYWYRQILGQKVEFLVSFYNNEISEKSEIFDDQFSVERPDGSNFTLKIRSTKLEDSAMYFCAALAVIADTQYFGPGTRLTVL.

The rearrangement joins TRBV7-3 to TRBJ2-3, with TRBD2 identical over 12 bases. CDR1 and CDR2 (germline): SGHTA, FQGTGA. The V segment lost 2 bases and the J segment 2 bases; nucleotides outside the gene matches: 2. This CDR3 comprises 16 residues. The CDR3 is CASSLLAGGLTDTQYF. In nucleotides, the CDR3 is TGTGCCAGCAGCTTACTAGCGGGGGGGCTCACAGATACGCAGTATTTT.

V gene TRBV28 combines with J gene TRBJ2-1; the match to TRBD2 covers 8 bases. The V and J ends lost 2 bases and 1 base, in that order; junction bases with no gene match: 4. The length of the CDR3 is 16 residues. Germline CDR1 is MDHEN and CDR2 is SYDVKM. This CDR3 reads CASSLLAGPSYNEQFF. CDR3 nucleotides: TGTGCCAGCAGTTTACTAGCGGGTCCTTCCTACAATGAGCAGTTCTTC.

V and J are TRBV6-5 and TRBJ2-5; D is unclear. Germline lookup yields CDR1 MNHEY and CDR2 SVGAGI. There are 13 residues in the CDR3. V lost 5 bases and J 1 base, leaving 8 bases between the germline ends. The CDR3 nucleotides read TGTGCCAGCAGTGAGGATTTCCAAGAGACCCAGTACTTC. Amino acid sequence: CASSEDFQETQYF.

This rearrangement joins TRBV7-3 to TRBJ2-1, with 12 positions matching TRBD2. The CDR3 loop spans 17 amino acids. The V gene's germline CDR1 is SGHTA and CDR2 FQGTGA. V shed 2 bases and J 6 bases; nucleotides not matched to a gene: 8. CDR3 bases: TGTGCCAGCAGCTTAGGTGCTAGCGGGGGGGCCGTCAATGAGCAGTTCTTC. It encodes CASSLGASGGAVNEQFF.

This clone occurred once. The rearrangement joins TRBV10-1 to TRBJ2-1, with 15 bases that match TRBD2. CDR3 length: 13 residues. Per germline, CDR1 WNHNN and CDR2 SYGVQD (reference sequence). V was clipped by 5 bases and J by 14 bases; unmatched bases: 4. CDR3 sequence (DNA): TGCGCCAGCAGTTGGACTAGCGGGAGGGCCAAGTTCTTC. Translated: CASSWTSGRAKFF.

The V call is TRBV6-5, the J call TRBJ2-7; D perhaps matches TRBD1 (6 bases). The CDR3 consists of 13 residues. Trimming pared 8 bases from V and 6 bases from J, leaving 17 bases between. Germline V CDR1 and CDR2: MNHEY, SVGAGI. Here the CDR3 DNA reads TGTGCCAGCTGGGGTGTGGCAGGGGTCGAGCAGTACTTC. This translates into CASWGVAGVEQYF.

The chain carries TRBV30 and TRBJ2-7; the D gene is possibly TRBD1 (6 bases). Trimming shortened V by 1 base and J by 3 bases, and 13 bases separated the two germline ends. Germline CDR1 and CDR2: GTSNPN and SVGIG (reference sequence). This CDR3 region has 14 residues. For the CDR3, the DNA is TGTGCCTGGAGTGCCACAGGGCCAGTCTACGAGCAGTACTTC. Translated: CAWSATGPVYEQYF.

The chain recombines TRBV27 with TRBJ2-1, with 7 nucleotides matching TRBD2. The CDR3 totals 14 residues. V trimming: 10 bases; J trimming: 3 bases; junction bases outside the gene matches: 9. CDR1 is MNHEY, CDR2 SMNVEV, per germline (reference sequence). CDR3 residues: CATRGEGFYNEQFF. CDR3 nucleotides: TGTGCCACCCGGGGGGAGGGGTTCTACAATGAGCAGTTCTTC.

The CDR3: CASSSSGTEDQNTGELFF. CDR3 sequence (DNA): TGTGCCAGCAGCTCGTCCGGGACAGAGGATCAAAACACCGGGGAGCTGTTTTTT. The chain has TRBV13 and TRBJ2-2, with 7 bases identical to TRBD1. Germline V gives CDR1 PRHDT, CDR2 FYEKMQ (reference sequence). There are 18 residues in the CDR3. V was clipped by 4 bases and J by 2 bases; unmatched bases: 13.

This rearrangement joins TRBV25-1 to TRBJ2-7, with 14 bases lining up with TRBD2. The CDR3 covers 14 residues. CDR1 MGHDK and CDR2 SYGVNS come from the germline V gene. The junction had 4 bases not matched to a gene; V was cut back by 8 bases and J by 4 bases. DNA of the CDR3: TGTGCCAGCGGAGGACTAGCGGGGGGTTACGAGCAGTACTTC. Translated: CASGGLAGGYEQYF.

The chain couples TRBV5-4 to TRBJ2-7, with 10 bases identical to TRBD2. The CDR3 covers 14 residues. CDR1 and CDR2 from the germline V gene are SGHNT and YYREEE (reference sequence). V gave up 5 bases and J gave up 2 bases; unmatched junction bases: 4. This chain's CDR3 is CASSYSGGTYEQYF. The CDR3, as DNA: TGTGCCAGCAGTTATAGCGGGGGGACCTACGAGCAGTACTTC. Full variable domain (remainder filled in from reference TRBV5-4 and TRBJ2-7): ETGVTQSPTHLIKTRGQQVTLRCSSQSGHNTVSWYQQALGQGPQFIFQYYREEENGRGNFPPRFSGLQFPNYSSELNVNALELDDSALYLCASSYSGGTYEQYFGPGTRLTVT.

This chain links TRBV11-2 with TRBJ1-2; tentatively, D is TRBD1 (6 bases). Germline V gene data show CDR1 as SGHAT and CDR2 as FQNNGV. The CDR3 runs to 17 residues. The ends were cut back, 1 base at V and 0 bases at J, with 15 bases in the middle. The CDR3 bases are TGTGCCAGCAGCTTAGGGCAGGGGTGGGGGACTAACTATGGCTACACCTTC. Protein sequence: CASSLGQGWGTNYGYTF.

The chain employs TRBV18 and TRBJ1-4, with D maybe TRBD1 (6 bases). Trimming cost V 5 bases and J 6 bases, with 16 bases left between them. Per the germline V gene, CDR1 is KGHSH and CDR2 is LQKENI. CDR3 length equals 15 residues. The CDR3 sequence: CASSTRRTDYEKLFF. The CDR3 DNA follows: TGTGCCAGCTCAACTAGGAGGACAGACTATGAAAAACTGTTTTTT.

The V call is TRBV2, the J call TRBJ1-1; no firm D call. Germline values: CDR1 SNHLY, CDR2 FYNNEI. V lost 7 bases to trimming and J lost 3 bases, with 12 bases between them. The CDR3 runs to 13 residues. CDR3 sequence (DNA): TGTGCCAGCACTGTTGGGCCTGACACTGAAGCTTTCTTT. Translating it yields CASTVGPDTEAFF.

The chain carries TRBV18 and TRBJ2-1; 10 nucleotides align to TRBD2. V was pared by 1 base and J by 6 bases, with 12 bases of the junction left unmatched. The germline gives CDR1 KGHSH, CDR2 LQKENI. The CDR3 covers 18 residues. The CDR3 region is CASSPLYSLAGAGNEQFF. DNA for the CDR3: TGTGCCAGCTCACCACTCTACTCCCTAGCGGGGGCGGGCAATGAGCAGTTCTTC. The full variable domain, in which reference TRBV18 and TRBJ2-1 provide the parts outside the CDR3, is NAGVMQNPRHLVRRRGQEARLRCSPMKGHSHVYWYRQLPEEGLKFMVYLQKENIIDESGMPKERFSAEFPKEGPSILRIQQVVRGDSAAYFCASSPLYSLAGAGNEQFFGPGTRLTVL.

The chain has TRBV27 and TRBJ1-5; D unclear. There are 14 residues in the CDR3. Looked up from germline, CDR1 is MNHEY and CDR2 is SMNVEV (reference sequence). With 3 bases removed from V and 7 bases from J, the gap between germline ends came to 13 bases. The CDR3 nucleotides are TGTGCCAGCAGTTTCCGGCCTCAGGTCCAGCCCCAGCATTTT. Translating it yields CASSFRPQVQPQHF.

This sequence joins TRBV7-8 and TRBJ2-7, with TRBD2 matching 7 bases. Germline CDR1 and CDR2: SGHVS and FQNEAQ. The V segment lost 1 base and the J segment 0 bases; nucleotides outside the gene matches: 6. The CDR3 has 16 amino acids. The CDR3 spells CASSLVSGGFSYEQYF. In nucleotides, the CDR3 is TGTGCCAGCAGCTTAGTCTCGGGGGGATTCTCCTACGAGCAGTACTTC.